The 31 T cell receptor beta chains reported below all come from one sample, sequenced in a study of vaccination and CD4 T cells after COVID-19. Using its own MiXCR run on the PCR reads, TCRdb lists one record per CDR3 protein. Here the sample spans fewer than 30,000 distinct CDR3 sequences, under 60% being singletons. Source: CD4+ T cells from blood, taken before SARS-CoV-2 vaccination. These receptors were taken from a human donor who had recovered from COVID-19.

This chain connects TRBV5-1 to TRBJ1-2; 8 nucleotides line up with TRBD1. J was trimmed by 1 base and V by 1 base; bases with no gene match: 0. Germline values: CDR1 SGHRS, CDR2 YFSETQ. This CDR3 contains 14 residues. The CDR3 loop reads CASSLTGGNYGYTF. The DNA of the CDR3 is TGCGCCAGCAGCTTGACAGGGGGTAACTATGGCTACACCTTC.

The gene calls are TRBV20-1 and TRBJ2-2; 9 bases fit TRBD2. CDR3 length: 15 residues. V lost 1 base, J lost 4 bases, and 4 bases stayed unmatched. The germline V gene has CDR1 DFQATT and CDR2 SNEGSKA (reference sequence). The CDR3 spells CSARAIAGATGELFF. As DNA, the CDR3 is TGCAGTGCTAGAGCGATAGCGGGAGCCACCGGGGAGCTGTTTTTT.

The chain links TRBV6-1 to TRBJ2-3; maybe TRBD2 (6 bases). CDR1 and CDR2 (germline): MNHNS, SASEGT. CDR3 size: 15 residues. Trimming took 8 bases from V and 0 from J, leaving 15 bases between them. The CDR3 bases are TGTGCCAGCCGACCGGAGGGCTCGAGCACAGATACGCAGTATTTT. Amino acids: CASRPEGSSTDTQYF.

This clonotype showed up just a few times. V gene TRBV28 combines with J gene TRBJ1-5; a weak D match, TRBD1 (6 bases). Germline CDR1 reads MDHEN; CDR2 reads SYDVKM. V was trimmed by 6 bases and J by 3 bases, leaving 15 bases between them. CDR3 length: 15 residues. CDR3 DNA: TGTGCCAGCAGGGGGGACACCTACCCCAATCAGCCCCAGCATTTT. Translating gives CASRGDTYPNQPQHF. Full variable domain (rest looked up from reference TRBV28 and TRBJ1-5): DVKVTQSSRYLVKRTGEKVFLECVQDMDHENMFWYRQDPGLGLRLIYFSYDVKMKEKGDIPEGYSVSREKKERFSLILESASTNQTSMYLCASRGDTYPNQPQHFGDGTRLSIL.

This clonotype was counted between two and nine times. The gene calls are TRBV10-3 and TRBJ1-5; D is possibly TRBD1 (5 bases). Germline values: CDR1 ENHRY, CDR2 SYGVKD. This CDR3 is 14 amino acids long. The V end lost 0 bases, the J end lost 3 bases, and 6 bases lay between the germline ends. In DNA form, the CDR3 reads TGTGCCATCAGTGAGTCGGGACCCAATCAGCCCCAGCATTTT. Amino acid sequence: CAISESGPNQPQHF.

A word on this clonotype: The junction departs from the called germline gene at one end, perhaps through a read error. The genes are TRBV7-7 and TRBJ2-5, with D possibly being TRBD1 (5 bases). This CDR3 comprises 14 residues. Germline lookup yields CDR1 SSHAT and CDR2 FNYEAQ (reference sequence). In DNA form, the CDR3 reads TGTGCTAGCAGCTTAGGGGCCGAACAAGAGACCCAGTACTTC. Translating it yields CASSLGAEQETQYF.

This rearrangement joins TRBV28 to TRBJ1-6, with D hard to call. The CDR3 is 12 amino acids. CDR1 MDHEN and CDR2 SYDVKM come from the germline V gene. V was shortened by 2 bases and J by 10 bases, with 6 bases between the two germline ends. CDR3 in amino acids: CASSLQVSPLHF. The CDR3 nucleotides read TGTGCCAGCAGTTTACAGGTATCACCCCTCCACTTT.

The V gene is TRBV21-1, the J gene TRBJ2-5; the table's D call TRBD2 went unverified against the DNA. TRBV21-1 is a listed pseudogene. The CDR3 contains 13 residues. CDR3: CASSKGEGETQYF. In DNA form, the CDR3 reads TGTGCCAGCAGCAAAGGGGAGGGGGAGACCCAGTACTTC.

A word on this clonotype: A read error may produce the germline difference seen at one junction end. CDR3 nucleotide sequence: TGTGCCAGCGGTGAGGGCTTCGGCGGGGTGAACACTGAAGCTTTCTTT. This sequence encodes CASGEGFGGVNTEAFF. The V gene is TRBV6-1, the J gene TRBJ1-1, with D unclear. CDR1 MNHNS and CDR2 SASEGT come from the germline V gene. The CDR3 is made up of 16 amino acids.

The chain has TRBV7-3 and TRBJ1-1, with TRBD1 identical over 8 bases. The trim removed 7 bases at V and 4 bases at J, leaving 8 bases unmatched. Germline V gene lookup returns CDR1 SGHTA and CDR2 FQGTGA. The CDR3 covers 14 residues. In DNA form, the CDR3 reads TGTGCCAGCAAGTCAGGGGGCAGTACCACTGAAGCTTTCTTT. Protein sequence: CASKSGGSTTEAFF.

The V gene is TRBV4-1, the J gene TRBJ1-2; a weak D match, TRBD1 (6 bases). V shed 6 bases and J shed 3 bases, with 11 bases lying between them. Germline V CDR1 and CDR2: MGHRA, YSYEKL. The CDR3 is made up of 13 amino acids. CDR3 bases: TGCGCCAGCAGGGGTACAGGGCACTATGGCTACACCTTC. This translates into CASRGTGHYGYTF.

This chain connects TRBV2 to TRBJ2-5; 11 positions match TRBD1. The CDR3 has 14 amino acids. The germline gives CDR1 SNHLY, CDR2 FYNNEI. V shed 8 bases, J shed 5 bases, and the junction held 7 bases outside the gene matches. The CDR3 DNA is TGTGCCAGCTTCTGGACAGGGGGCTCGGAGACCCAGTACTTC. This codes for CASFWTGGSETQYF.

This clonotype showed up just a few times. The CDR3 DNA is TGTGCCAGCAGTCCGTCCCTCCGGGACTTTGAGACCCAGTACTTC. Protein product: CASSPSLRDFETQYF. This rearrangement joins TRBV6-1 to TRBJ2-5, with D possibly matching TRBD2 (6 bases). Germline lookup yields CDR1 MNHNS and CDR2 SASEGT. The V end lost 5 bases, the J end lost 5 bases, and 18 bases lay between the germline ends. The CDR3 runs to 15 residues.

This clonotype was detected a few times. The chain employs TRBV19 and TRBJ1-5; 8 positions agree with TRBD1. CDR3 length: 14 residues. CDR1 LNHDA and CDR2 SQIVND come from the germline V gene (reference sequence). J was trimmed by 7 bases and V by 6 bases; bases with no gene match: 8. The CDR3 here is CASRQTGEGQPQHF. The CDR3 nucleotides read TGTGCCAGTAGACAGACAGGGGAGGGACAGCCCCAGCATTTT.

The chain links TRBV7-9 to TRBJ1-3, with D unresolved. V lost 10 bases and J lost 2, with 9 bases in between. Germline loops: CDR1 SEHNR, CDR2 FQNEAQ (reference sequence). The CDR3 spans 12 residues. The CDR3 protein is CAIIRTGNTIYF. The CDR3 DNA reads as TGTGCCATAATCAGGACTGGAAACACCATATATTTT.

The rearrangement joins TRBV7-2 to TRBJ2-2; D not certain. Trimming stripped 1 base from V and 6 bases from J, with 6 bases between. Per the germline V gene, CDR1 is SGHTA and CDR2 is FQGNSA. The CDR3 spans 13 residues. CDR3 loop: CASSLGEPGELFF. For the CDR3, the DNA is TGTGCCAGCAGCTTAGGAGAACCCGGGGAGCTGTTTTTT.

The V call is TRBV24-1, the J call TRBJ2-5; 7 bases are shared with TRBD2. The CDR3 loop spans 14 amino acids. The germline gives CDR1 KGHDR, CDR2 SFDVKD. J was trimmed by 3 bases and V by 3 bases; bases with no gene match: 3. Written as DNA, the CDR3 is TGTGCCACCAGTGATCCCCGGGGGGAAGAGACCCAGTACTTC. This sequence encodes CATSDPRGEETQYF.

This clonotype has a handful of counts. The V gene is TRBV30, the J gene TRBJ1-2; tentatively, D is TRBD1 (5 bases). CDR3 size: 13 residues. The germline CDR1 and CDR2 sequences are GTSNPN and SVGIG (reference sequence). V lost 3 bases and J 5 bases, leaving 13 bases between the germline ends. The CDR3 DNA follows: TGTGCCTGGAGGCCACAGGAGGATTATGGCTACACCTTC. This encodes CAWRPQEDYGYTF. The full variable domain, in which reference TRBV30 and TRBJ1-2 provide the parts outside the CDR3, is SQTIHQWPATLVQPVGSPLSLECTVEGTSNPNLYWYRQAAGRGLQLLFYSVGIGQISSEVPQNLSASRPQDRQFILSSKKLLLSDSGFYLCAWRPQEDYGYTFGSGTRLTVV.

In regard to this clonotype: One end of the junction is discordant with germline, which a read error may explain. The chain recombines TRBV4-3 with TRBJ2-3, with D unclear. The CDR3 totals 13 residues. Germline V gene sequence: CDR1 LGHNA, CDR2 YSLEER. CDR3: CASSQGGTVAQFF. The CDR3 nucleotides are TGCGCCAGCAGCCAAGGTGGAACCGTGGCGCAGTTTTTT.

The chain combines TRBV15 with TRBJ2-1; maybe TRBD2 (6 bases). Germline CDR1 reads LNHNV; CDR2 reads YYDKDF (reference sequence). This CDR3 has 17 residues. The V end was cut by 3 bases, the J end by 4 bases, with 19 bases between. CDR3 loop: CATSRGRGLTFYNEQFF. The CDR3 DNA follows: TGTGCCACCAGCAGGGGAAGAGGACTAACCTTTTACAATGAGCAGTTCTTC. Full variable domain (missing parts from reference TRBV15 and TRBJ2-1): DAMVIQNPRYQVTQFGKPVTLSCSQTLNHNVMYWYQQKSSQAPKLLFHYYDKDFNNEADTPDNFQSRRPNTSFCFLDIRSPGLGDTAMYLCATSRGRGLTFYNEQFFGPGTRLTVL.

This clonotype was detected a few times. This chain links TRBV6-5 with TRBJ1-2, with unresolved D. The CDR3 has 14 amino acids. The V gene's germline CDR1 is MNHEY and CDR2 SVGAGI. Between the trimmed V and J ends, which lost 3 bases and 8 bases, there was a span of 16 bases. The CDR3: CASSYLGNGKGYTF. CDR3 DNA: TGTGCCAGCAGTTATCTCGGAAACGGGAAGGGCTACACCTTC.

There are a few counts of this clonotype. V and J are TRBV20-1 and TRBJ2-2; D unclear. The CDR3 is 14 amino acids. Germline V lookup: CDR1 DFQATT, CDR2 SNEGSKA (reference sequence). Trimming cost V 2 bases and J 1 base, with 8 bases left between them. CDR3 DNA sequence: TGCAGTGCTAGACCCCCAGGGAACACCGGGGAGCTGTTTTTT. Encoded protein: CSARPPGNTGELFF.

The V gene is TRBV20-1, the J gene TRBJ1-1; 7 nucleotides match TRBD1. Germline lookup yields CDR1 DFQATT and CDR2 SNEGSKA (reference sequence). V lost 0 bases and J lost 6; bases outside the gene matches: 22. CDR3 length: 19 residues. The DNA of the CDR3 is TGCAGTGCTAGAGAGGCGTCGCTCAGGGGGTTCTTCGGTTGGCCTGAAGCTTTCTTT. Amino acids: CSAREASLRGFFGWPEAFF.

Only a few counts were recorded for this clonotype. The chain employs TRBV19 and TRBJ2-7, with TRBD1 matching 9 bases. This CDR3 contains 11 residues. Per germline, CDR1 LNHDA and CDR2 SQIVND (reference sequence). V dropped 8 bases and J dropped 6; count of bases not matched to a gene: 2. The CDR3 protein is CASGTGSEQYF. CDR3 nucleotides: TGTGCCAGTGGGACAGGGAGCGAGCAGTACTTC.

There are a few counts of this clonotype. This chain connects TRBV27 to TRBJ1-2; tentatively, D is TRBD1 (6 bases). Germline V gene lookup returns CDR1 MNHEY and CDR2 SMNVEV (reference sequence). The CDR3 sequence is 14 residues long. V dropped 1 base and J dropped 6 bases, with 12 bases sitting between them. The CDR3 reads CASSLFGGPNGYTF. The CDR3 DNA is TGTGCCAGCAGTTTATTTGGGGGGCCTAATGGCTACACCTTC.

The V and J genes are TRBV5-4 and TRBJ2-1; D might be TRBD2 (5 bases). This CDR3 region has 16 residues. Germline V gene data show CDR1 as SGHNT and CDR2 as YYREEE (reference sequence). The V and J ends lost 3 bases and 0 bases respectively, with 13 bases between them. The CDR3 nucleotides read TGTGCCAGCAGCTCGGGTCTAGCAACCTCCTACAATGAGCAGTTCTTC. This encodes CASSSGLATSYNEQFF.

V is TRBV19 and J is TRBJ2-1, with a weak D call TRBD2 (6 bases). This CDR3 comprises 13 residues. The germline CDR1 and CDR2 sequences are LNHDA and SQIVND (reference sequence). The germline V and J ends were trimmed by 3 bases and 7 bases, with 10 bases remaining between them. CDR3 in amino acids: CASSMGRDNEQFF. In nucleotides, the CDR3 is TGTGCCAGTAGTATGGGGCGGGATAATGAGCAGTTCTTC.

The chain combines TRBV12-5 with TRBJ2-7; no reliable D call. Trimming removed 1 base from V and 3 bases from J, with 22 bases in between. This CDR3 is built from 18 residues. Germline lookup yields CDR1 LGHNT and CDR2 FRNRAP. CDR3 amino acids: CASGLGILGRPSFYEQYF. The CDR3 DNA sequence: TGTGCTAGTGGTTTGGGGATCTTAGGAAGGCCGTCATTCTACGAGCAGTACTTC.

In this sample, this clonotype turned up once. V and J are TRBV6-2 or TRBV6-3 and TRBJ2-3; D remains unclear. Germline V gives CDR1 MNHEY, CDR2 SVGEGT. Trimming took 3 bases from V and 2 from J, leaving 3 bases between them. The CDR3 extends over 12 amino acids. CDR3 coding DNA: TGTGCCAGCAGTTATGACACAGATACGCAGTATTTT. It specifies CASSYDTDTQYF.

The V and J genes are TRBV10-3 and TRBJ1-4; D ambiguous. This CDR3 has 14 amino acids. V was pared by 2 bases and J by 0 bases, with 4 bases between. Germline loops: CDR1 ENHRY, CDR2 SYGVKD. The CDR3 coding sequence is TGTGCCATCAGTGAGGACACAACTAATGAAAAACTGTTTTTT. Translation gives CAISEDTTNEKLFF.

CDR3 amino acids: CASSLGPRGLGTGELFF. CDR3 coding DNA: TGTGCCAGCAGCTTAGGGCCACGGGGTCTGGGCACCGGGGAGCTGTTTTTT. The chain has TRBV11-2 and TRBJ2-2, with D possibly matching TRBD2 (5 bases). Per the germline V gene, CDR1 is SGHAT and CDR2 is FQNNGV. V was shortened by 1 base and J by 4 bases, with 16 bases between the two germline ends. This CDR3 region has 17 residues.